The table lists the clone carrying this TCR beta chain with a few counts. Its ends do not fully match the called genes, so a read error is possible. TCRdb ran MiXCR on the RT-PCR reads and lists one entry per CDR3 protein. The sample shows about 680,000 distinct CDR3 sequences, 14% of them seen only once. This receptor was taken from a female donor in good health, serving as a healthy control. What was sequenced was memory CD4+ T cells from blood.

Here the CDR3 DNA reads TGTGCCAGCAGCTTTTGGACCACCCGGGAGCTGTTTTTT. It translates to CASSFWTTRELFF. The chain employs TRBV7-2 and TRBJ2-2, with D uncertain. Germline-derived CDR1 and CDR2 are SGHTA and FQGNSA. The CDR3 extends over 13 amino acids.